The clone carrying this TCR beta chain was seen just once. This sample was included in a study of blood T cell repertoires in COVID-19. Study background: The United States, Italy and Spain supplied acute and convalescent COVID-19 samples. PBMCs, B-cell-depleted T cells, or T cells provided the cDNA or gDNA that made up the material.

Authors' analysis steps: Estimates of nucleated cell counts were drawn from the amplification of reference gene primers. TCRdb's table, derived via immunoSEQ multiplex PCR, lists solely in-frame clones and lacks some. D and trimming were read from the DNA, whereas the V and J calls and clone size are those reported in that table. The data show about half a million clones, 88% seen once. The CDR3 has 16 residues. V was clipped by 0 bases and J by 0 bases; unmatched bases: 2. Germline CDR1 reads SGHVS; CDR2 reads FQNEAQ. Material: PBMCs or T cells enriched from blood (not recorded which). V is TRBV7-8 and J is TRBJ1-1; 9 bases match TRBD1. The sequence was obtained from a woman aged 55-70 years who had recovered from COVID-19. The CDR3 DNA follows: TGTGCCAGCAGCTTAGCGGGGACAGGGCTGAACACTGAAGCTTTCTTT. Its protein is CASSLAGTGLNTEAFF. The whole variable domain, remainder taken from reference TRBV7-8 and TRBJ1-1, is GAGVSQSPRYKVAKRGQDVALRCDPISGHVSLFWYQQALGQGPEFLTYFQNEAQLDKSGLPSDRFFAERPEGSVSTLKIQRTQQEDSAVYLCASSLAGTGLNTEAFFGQGTRLTVV.